This T cell receptor (beta chain) was documented in a study of blood T cell repertoires in COVID-19. The overall study: In each case, the material was cDNA or gDNA derived from T cells, B-cell-depleted T cells, or PBMCs.

Germline V CDR1 and CDR2: SGHVS, FQNEAQ. The CDR3 runs 15 residues. With 6 bases clipped from V and 2 bases from J, the junction kept 4 bases outside the gene matches. Using immunoSEQ multiplex PCR, the repertoire was profiled, and TCRdb retains in-frame clones only, with some absent. The sample records more than 200,000 clones, approximately 85% being singletons. The sequence derives from a woman of 80 years or more with COVID-19, enrolled during active disease. V usage is TRBV7-8 and J usage is TRBJ1-5; 10 bases are a match to TRBD1. Sequencing was performed on peripheral blood. This chain's CDR3 is CASSRTGGGNQPQHF. CDR3 sequence (DNA): TGTGCCAGCAGTCGGACAGGGGGAGGCAATCAGCCCCAGCATTTT.